Shown below are 28 T cell receptor beta chains from a single sample sequenced in a study of blood T cells in healthy people across ages. Alongside a J-beta primer mix, a sample-barcoded 5' primer served in a second PCR lasting about 7 to 11 cycles. TCRdb called the 5' RACE reads again in MiXCR, with one record for every CDR3 protein. The sample comprises fewer than 1,200,000 distinct CDR3 sequences, almost 25% of which are singletons, and around 0.75% rests with the top ten. This sample also appeared in a second study, on T cells of mothers and their children.

Sample: blood. The receptors were sampled from a girl aged 2-10 years in good health.

The V gene is TRBV7-9, the J gene TRBJ2-5; TRBD2 is a possible D gene (6 bases). Judging by the DNA end, TRBJ2-7 fits better; the J call may be wrong. This CDR3 is 13 amino acids long. Germline values: CDR1 SEHNR, CDR2 FQNEAQ (reference sequence). The CDR3, as DNA: TGTGCCAGCGGCCCCCGGGAGCACTACGAGCAGTACTTC. This encodes CASGPREHYEQYF.

This clonotype was counted a few times. The gene calls are TRBV20-1 and TRBJ2-5; TRBD2 is a possible D gene (6 bases). From germline, CDR1 is DFQATT and CDR2 SNEGSKA (reference sequence). The CDR3 has 18 amino acids. The V end lost 2 bases, the J end lost 4 bases, and 26 bases lay between the germline ends. CDR3 in amino acids: CSARTQGGTGKVGETQYF. CDR3 nucleotides: TGCAGTGCTAGAACCCAGGGAGGTACCGGGAAAGTTGGAGAGACCCAGTACTTC.

Here the CDR3 DNA reads TGCGCCAGCAGCTTGGGTGGGGTCGATGAGCAGTTCTTC. Translated: CASSLGGVDEQFF. The V and J genes are TRBV5-1 and TRBJ2-1, with no clear D. Trimming stripped 0 bases from V and 8 bases from J, with 9 bases between. CDR1 and CDR2 from the germline V gene are SGHRS and YFSETQ. This CDR3 is 13 amino acids long.

This clonotype was seen a few times. V is TRBV6-5 and J is TRBJ2-7; the match to TRBD2 covers 7 bases. Germline V lookup: CDR1 MNHEY, CDR2 SVGAGI. The CDR3 is 14 residues long. J lost 0 bases, V lost 7 bases, and 6 bases had no gene match. The CDR3 nucleotides read TGTGCCAGCATGATGACTAGCTACTCCTACGAGCAGTACTTC. It encodes CASMMTSYSYEQYF.

This clonotype was observed a handful of times. This chain links TRBV4-3 with TRBJ1-6; D is uncertain. The length of the CDR3 is 16 residues. Germline loops: CDR1 LGHNA, CDR2 YSLEER. The V end lost 0 bases, the J end lost 9 bases, and 15 bases lay between the germline ends. The CDR3 reads CASSQDLPGLFSPLHF. CDR3 DNA: TGCGCCAGCAGCCAAGATCTGCCGGGCCTGTTTTCACCCCTCCACTTT.

The V and J genes are TRBV29-1 and TRBJ1-4; D possibly corresponds to TRBD1 (5 bases). Germline V gives CDR1 SQVTM, CDR2 ANQGSEA. Trimming cost V 6 bases and J 8 bases, with 19 bases left between them. CDR3 length: 14 residues. The CDR3 DNA follows: TGCAGCGTGCACGGGACCCTAACGGGGGAAAAACTGTTTTTT. Protein sequence: CSVHGTLTGEKLFF.

The chain carries TRBV28 and TRBJ2-5; D is perhaps TRBD1 (6 bases). CDR1 MDHEN and CDR2 SYDVKM come from the germline V gene. The CDR3 covers 15 residues. V lost 3 bases to trimming and J lost 5 bases, with 16 bases between them. The CDR3 sequence: CASSFSNRDGETQYF. For the CDR3, the DNA is TGTGCCAGCAGTTTTAGCAACAGGGACGGGGAGACCCAGTACTTC.

This chain joins TRBV5-1 and TRBJ2-3; D gene uncertain. Germline loops: CDR1 SGHRS, CDR2 YFSETQ. V dropped 6 bases and J dropped 0 bases, with 14 bases sitting between them. This CDR3 region has 15 residues. This CDR3 is CASKNSMQSTDTQYF. The CDR3 DNA reads TGCGCCAGCAAAAATAGCATGCAGAGCACAGATACGCAGTATTTT.

This clonotype occurred a few times. The chain has TRBV5-6 and TRBJ2-5, with 9 bases identical to TRBD2. Germline lookup yields CDR1 SGHDT and CDR2 YYEEEE. The CDR3 runs 16 residues. V was pared by 7 bases and J by 3 bases, with 13 bases of the junction left unmatched. As DNA, the CDR3 is TGTGCCAGCTACCGCGGGGGGGACCCTAGGAAAGAGACCCAGTACTTC. Translating it yields CASYRGGDPRKETQYF. Full variable domain (missing parts from reference TRBV5-6 and TRBJ2-5): DAGVTQSPTHLIKTRGQQVTLRCSPKSGHDTVSWYQQALGQGPQFIFQYYEEEERQRGNFPDRFSGHQFPNYSSELNVNALLLGDSALYLCASYRGGDPRKETQYFGPGTRLLVL.

The chain links TRBV5-4 to TRBJ2-6; 8 nucleotides agree with TRBD1. V lost 0 bases, J lost 0 bases, and 5 bases stayed unmatched. The CDR3 sequence is 18 residues long. CDR1 is SGHNT, CDR2 YYREEE, per germline (reference sequence). This chain's CDR3 is CASSLDGQGASGANVLTF. CDR3 coding DNA: TGTGCCAGCAGCTTGGATGGACAGGGAGCCTCTGGGGCCAACGTCCTGACTTTC. Complete variable domain (other parts from reference TRBV5-4 and TRBJ2-6): ETGVTQSPTHLIKTRGQQVTLRCSSQSGHNTVSWYQQALGQGPQFIFQYYREEENGRGNFPPRFSGLQFPNYSSELNVNALELDDSALYLCASSLDGQGASGANVLTFGAGSRLTVL.

With respect to this clonotype: An end of the junction does not agree with germline; a read error may underlie this. This CDR3 is CASVLGDGPYNGQFF. The CDR3 bases are TGTGCCAGTGTCCTGGGGGATGGGCCCTACAATGGGCAGTTCTTC. The chain carries TRBV7-6 and TRBJ2-1, with D possibly being TRBD1 or TRBD2 (5 bases each). Germline V gene data show CDR1 as SGHVS and CDR2 as FNYEAQ. The CDR3 is 15 amino acids.

The chain uses TRBV24-1 and TRBJ2-1; TRBD2 matches at 8 bases. Germline lookup yields CDR1 KGHDR and CDR2 SFDVKD. This CDR3 has 16 residues. V shed 4 bases, J shed 1 base, and the junction held 5 bases outside the gene matches. Written as DNA, the CDR3 is TGTGCCACCAGTGACGCACTAGCGGCTTCCTACAATGAGCAGTTCTTC. Translation: CATSDALAASYNEQFF.

The V gene is TRBV5-1, the J gene TRBJ2-6; D is ambiguous. V was pared by 0 bases and J by 4 bases, with 20 bases between. Germline CDR1 and CDR2: SGHRS and YFSETQ. CDR3 length: 19 residues. The CDR3, as DNA: TGCGCCAGCAGCTTGGCCCGGCAGGAAGCCCTCTCCGGGGCCAACGTCCTGACTTTC. Translating it yields CASSLARQEALSGANVLTF.

This chain links TRBV7-8 with TRBJ2-1, with a possible D match to TRBD2 (7 bases). From germline, CDR1 is SGHVS and CDR2 FQNEAQ. V lost 5 bases and J lost 7, with 15 bases in between. The CDR3 loop spans 14 amino acids. The CDR3 is CASSRGGPVNEQFF. CDR3 DNA: TGTGCCAGCAGCCGCGGGGGCCCAGTTAATGAGCAGTTCTTC.

This clonotype was counted between two and nine times. The chain employs TRBV28 and TRBJ1-3; 10 bases match TRBD1. Germline V gives CDR1 MDHEN, CDR2 SYDVKM. The trim removed 6 bases at V and 1 base at J, leaving 6 bases unmatched. CDR3 size: 16 residues. CDR3: CASRDRGFISGNTIYF. The CDR3 DNA reads TGTGCCAGCAGGGACAGGGGGTTCATTTCTGGAAACACCATATATTTT. The full variable domain, rest sourced from reference TRBV28 and TRBJ1-3, is DVKVTQSSRYLVKRTGEKVFLECVQDMDHENMFWYRQDPGLGLRLIYFSYDVKMKEKGDIPEGYSVSREKKERFSLILESASTNQTSMYLCASRDRGFISGNTIYFGEGSWLTVV.

This clonotype has just a few counts. V usage is TRBV4-3 and J usage is TRBJ2-1; no definite D call. Germline V CDR1 and CDR2: LGHNA, YSLEER. The V and J ends lost 0 bases and 9 bases respectively, with 12 bases between them. The CDR3 sequence is 14 residues long. The CDR3 loop reads CASSQDLNSGEQFF. The CDR3 DNA reads as TGCGCCAGCAGCCAAGATCTCAACTCCGGTGAGCAGTTCTTC.

CDR3 amino acids: CASSPTGRLWPQHF. The CDR3 DNA sequence: TGTGCCAGCAGCCCAACCGGGCGTCTGTGGCCCCAGCATTTT. This chain joins TRBV6-2 or TRBV6-3 and TRBJ1-5; D not resolved. V lost 6 bases and J lost 9, with 18 bases in between. The CDR3 covers 14 residues. CDR1 is MNHEY and CDR2 is SVGEGT in the germline V gene.

This clonotype has a handful of counts. The genes are TRBV28 and TRBJ2-2; D unresolved. The CDR3 extends over 11 amino acids. V was clipped by 5 bases and J by 6 bases, with 4 bases between them. Per germline, CDR1 MDHEN and CDR2 SYDVKM. CDR3 region: CASSAAGELFF. The CDR3 DNA reads as TGTGCCAGCAGTGCGGCCGGGGAGCTGTTTTTT.

This rearrangement joins TRBV20-1 to TRBJ2-1; TRBD2 matches 9 bases. After removal of 3 bases from V and 6 bases from J, the junction contained 6 bases not matched to a gene. CDR3 length: 14 residues. The germline V gene encodes CDR1 DFQATT and CDR2 SNEGSKA (reference sequence). The CDR3 coding sequence is TGCAGTGCTAGTATGACTAGCGGCATCAATGAGCAGTTCTTC. This translates into CSASMTSGINEQFF.

This clonotype has at least ten counts. The V and J genes are TRBV3-1 and TRBJ2-1, with 11 bases lining up with TRBD2. V was pared by 0 bases and J by 3 bases, with 1 base of the junction left unmatched. The germline CDR1 and CDR2 sequences are LGHDT and YNNKEL (reference sequence). The CDR3 loop spans 16 amino acids. CDR3: CASSQDLAGGYNEQFF. The CDR3 DNA is TGTGCCAGCAGCCAAGACCTAGCGGGGGGCTACAATGAGCAGTTCTTC.

In this sample, this clonotype turned up a few times. V gene TRBV2 combines with J gene TRBJ2-3; D is undetermined. CDR1 is SNHLY and CDR2 is FYNNEI in the germline V gene. Trimming stripped 3 bases from V and 2 bases from J, with 15 bases between. The CDR3 totals 16 residues. In DNA form, the CDR3 reads TGTGCCAGCAGTGAGGCAACTTACCTCCTCACAGATACGCAGTATTTT. Its protein product is CASSEATYLLTDTQYF.

This clonotype was detected a few times. V gene TRBV20-1 combines with J gene TRBJ1-2, with D possibly being TRBD1 (6 bases). The CDR3 length is 13 residues. V shed 0 bases and J shed 6 bases, with 11 bases lying between them. Germline CDR1 reads DFQATT; CDR2 reads SNEGSKA (reference sequence). CDR3 nucleotides: TGCAGTGCTAGAGATAGGGACAAAAATGGCTACACCTTC. Translation gives CSARDRDKNGYTF.

This clonotype was seen a handful of times. The V call is TRBV5-1, the J call TRBJ2-5; D is perhaps TRBD1 (5 bases). Germline V lookup: CDR1 SGHRS, CDR2 YFSETQ. Trimming left V 3 bases short and J 4 bases short, with 10 bases between. This CDR3 region has 13 residues. This chain's CDR3 is CASSWTSRETQYF. For the CDR3, the DNA is TGCGCCAGCAGCTGGACATCTCGAGAGACCCAGTACTTC.

The gene calls are TRBV6-5 and TRBJ2-5, with 7 bases fitting TRBD1. Germline V CDR1 and CDR2: MNHEY, SVGAGI. Trimming took 4 bases from V and 1 from J; bases not matched to a gene: 6. The CDR3 has 15 amino acids. DNA for the CDR3: TGTGCCAGCAGTTCTTCCCAGGGGGTCCAAGAGACCCAGTACTTC. This gives the protein CASSSSQGVQETQYF.

V usage is TRBV25-1 and J usage is TRBJ1-6; D might be TRBD1 (5 bases). The V end was cut by 1 base, the J end by 7 bases, with 11 bases between. The CDR3 loop spans 15 amino acids. Looked up from germline, CDR1 is MGHDK and CDR2 is SYGVNS. CDR3 nucleotide sequence: TGTGCCAGCAGTGAATCGGGACTCGGAAATTCACCCCTCCACTTT. Its protein product is CASSESGLGNSPLHF.

This clonotype occurred a few times. The chain carries TRBV10-3 and TRBJ2-3; TRBD2 is a possible D gene (5 bases). This CDR3 comprises 15 residues. With 5 bases removed from V and 0 bases from J, the gap between germline ends came to 12 bases. The germline CDR1 and CDR2 sequences are ENHRY and SYGVKD. CDR3 nucleotides: TGTGCCATCAGTCGAGGTGGGGAGAGCACAGATACGCAGTATTTT. Translated, it gives CAISRGGESTDTQYF.

The CDR3 sequence is CASKRAVGYGYTF. CDR3 in DNA: TGTGCCAGCAAAAGGGCGGTGGGCTATGGCTACACCTTC. The chain carries TRBV9 and TRBJ1-2; D gene uncertain. V lost 6 bases to trimming and J lost 4 bases, with 13 bases between them. The CDR3 is made up of 13 amino acids. Germline V gene lookup returns CDR1 SGDLS and CDR2 YYNGEE.

The DNA for the CDR3 is TGCAGTGCTAGAGACACGCTAACAGATACGCAGTATTTT. This sequence encodes CSARDTLTDTQYF. This sequence joins TRBV20-1 and TRBJ2-3; D gene unclear. Trimming took off 0 bases at V and 3 bases at J, with 7 bases between the two ends. The CDR3 spans 13 residues. CDR1 is DFQATT, CDR2 SNEGSKA, per germline (reference sequence).